This T cell receptor beta chain was sequenced in a study of cytomegalovirus exposure and HLA in healthy donors. Study-level results: A later analysis found common viral pathogens apparently linked to several of the most significant clusters. For cytomegalovirus status, the classifier reportedly gave diagnoses with high specificity and sensitivity.

The donors comprised healthy bone marrow donors. It was with 60 Vbeta and 13 Jbeta primers that the PCR ran. Sequencing was performed with immunoSEQ multiplex PCR; in TCRdb, only in-frame clones are kept and a portion is missing. The sample has about 230,000 clones, 70% to 90% seen once. Turning to this clone: Antigen specificity is unknown.

This CDR3 comprises 11 residues. The germline V gene encodes CDR1 DFQATT and CDR2 SNEGSKA (reference sequence). V was cut by 6 bases and J by 1 base, with 7 bases left in between. The material sequenced was PBMCs. The chain couples TRBV20-1 to TRBJ2-7; tentatively, D is TRBD2 (6 bases). The origin of this receptor is a girl aged 2-9 years in good health and CMV-seronegative. DNA for the CDR3: TGCAGTGCCCGGGGGTCCTACGAGCAGTACTTC. It translates to CSARGSYEQYF.